A selection of T cell receptor beta chains follows, all from one sample in a study of shared clonotypes between healthy human individuals. Profiled with immunoSEQ multiplex PCR; TCRdb holds only in-frame clones, not every one. This repertoire shows under 600,000 clones, around 97% found once; its top ten account for 0.055% to 0.07%. Specimen: naive CD4+ T cells sorted from blood. These receptors all come from a woman in her twenties or thirties in good health. CDR3s include the opening cysteine and the closing phenylalanine or tryptophan. D genes are given only for firm matches. Where a row states a size, it is once, few, many or the class of an expanded clone; other rows omit it.

CDR3aa | CDR3nt | v_gene | abundance | j_gene | d_gene
CASNLPGGITEAFF | TGTGCCAGCAATCTCCCGGGGGGGATAACTGAAGCTTTCTTT | TRBV28 | NA | TRBJ1-1 | NA
CASSRRLAGNTDTQYF | TGTGCCAGCAGCCGCCGACTAGCGGGAAACACAGATACGCAGTATTTT | TRBV5-4 | NA | TRBJ2-3 | TRBD2
CASSNPGEVEQYF | TGTGCCAGTAGTAACCCAGGGGAAGTGGAGCAGTACTTC | TRBV19 | NA | TRBJ2-7 | NA
CASSEGSNQPQHF | TGTGCCAGCAGTGAAGGGTCAAATCAGCCCCAGCATTTT | TRBV6-1 | NA | TRBJ1-5 | NA
CASSPGTVDGGNTIYF | TGCGCCAGCAGCCCAGGGACCGTTGACGGGGGAAACACCATATATTTT | TRBV5-1 | NA | TRBJ1-3 | NA
CASRHRDYGYTF | TGTGCCAGTAGGCACAGGGACTATGGCTACACCTTC | TRBV19 | NA | TRBJ1-2 | NA
CSVESSGRAGDTQYF | TGCAGCGTTGAATCGAGCGGGAGGGCTGGGGATACGCAGTATTTT | TRBV29-1 | NA | TRBJ2-3 | TRBD2
CATRDRDNTDTQYF | TGTGCCACCAGGGACAGGGACAACACAGATACGCAGTATTTT | TRBV18 | NA | TRBJ2-3 | TRBD1
CASSLFGGWSSGANVLTF | TGTGCCAGCAGTTTATTCGGGGGGTGGAGCTCTGGGGCCAACGTCCTGACTTTC | TRBV28 | NA | TRBJ2-6 | TRBD2
CTSSQDPPAATYNEQFF | TGCACCAGCAGCCAAGACCCCCCGGCGGCCACCTACAATGAGCAGTTCTTC | TRBV1 | once | TRBJ2-1 | NA
CASSQGAGAGAEETQYF | TGTGCCAGCAGCCAAGGTGCAGGAGCGGGAGCGGAAGAGACCCAGTACTTC | TRBV4-2 | NA | TRBJ2-5 | TRBD2
CATSRGSGTPEQYF | TGTGCCACCAGCAGAGGTTCCGGGACGCCAGAGCAGTACTTC | TRBV15 | NA | TRBJ2-7 | NA
CASSLGGTGGTQPQHF | TGTGCCAGCAGCTTAGGTGGGACAGGGGGCACTCAGCCCCAGCATTTT | TRBV7-2 | NA | TRBJ1-5 | TRBD1
CASSLERGRSGTDTQYF | TGCGCCAGCAGCTTGGAACGGGGCCGATCCGGAACAGATACGCAGTATTTT | TRBV5-1 | NA | TRBJ2-3 | NA
CASSLQGSGTEAFF | TGTGCCAGCAGCCTCCAGGGATCCGGGACTGAAGCTTTCTTT | TRBV5-4 | once | TRBJ1-1 | NA
CASRGQGRNTIYF | TGTGCCAGCAGGGGACAGGGAAGAAACACCATATATTTT | TRBV28 | NA | TRBJ1-3 | TRBD1
CAISGQVGYEQYF | TGTGCCATCAGTGGACAGGTGGGGTACGAGCAGTACTTC | TRBV10-3 | NA | TRBJ2-7 | NA
CASSLVGGELSGGYTF | TGCGCCAGCAGCTTGGTCGGAGGGGAACTATCTGGGGGCTACACCTTC | TRBV5-1 | NA | TRBJ1-2 | NA
CASRNGQAEQYF | TGTGCCAGCAGGAACGGACAGGCCGAGCAGTACTTC | TRBV6-5 | few | TRBJ2-7 | TRBD1
CASSLVLLTGGPNGYTF | TGTGCCAGCAGCTTAGTCCTTTTGACAGGGGGACCCAATGGCTACACCTTC | TRBV7-2 | NA | TRBJ1-2 | TRBD1
CASGSGGLVSYEQYF | TGTGCCAGCGGATCGGGGGGACTAGTCTCCTACGAGCAGTACTTC | TRBV28 | NA | TRBJ2-7 | TRBD2
CASGRIGGTEYQETQYF | TGTGCCAGCGGCCGTATTGGGGGTACCGAGTACCAAGAGACCCAGTACTTC | TRBV5-4 | NA | TRBJ2-5 | NA
CASSPLIGRALYNEQFF | TGTGCCAGCAGCCCGCTAATTGGGAGGGCCCTCTACAATGAGCAGTTCTTC | TRBV7-8 | NA | TRBJ2-1 | TRBD2
CASSLAGTVYGYTF | TGTGCCAGCAGCTTAGCTGGGACTGTCTATGGCTACACCTTC | TRBV7-9 | NA | TRBJ1-2 | NA
CASSSLAGDTQYF | TGTGCCAGCTCATCACTAGCGGGAGATACGCAGTATTTT | TRBV18 | once | TRBJ2-3 | TRBD2
CASRGGVGGKLFF | TGTGCCAGCAGAGGCGGAGTAGGGGGGAAACTGTTTTTT | TRBV27 | NA | TRBJ1-4 | NA
CASRAPGPSDEQYF | TGTGCCAGCAGGGCCCCGGGACCTTCCGACGAGCAGTACTTC | TRBV6-1 | NA | TRBJ2-7 | NA
CASSYSGFDQPQHF | TGTGCCAGCAGTTACTCCGGGTTCGATCAGCCCCAGCATTTT | TRBV6-5 | NA | TRBJ1-5 | NA
CASRLSNEQFF | TGTGCCAGTAGGCTCAGTAATGAGCAGTTCTTC | TRBV19 | once | TRBJ2-1 | NA
CSVGPGTGSSYEQYF | TGCAGCGTTGGTCCCGGGACAGGTTCCTCCTACGAGCAGTACTTC | TRBV29-1 | NA | TRBJ2-7 | TRBD1
CSARSSGRTYEQYF | TGCAGCGCCCGGTCTAGCGGACGTACCTACGAGCAGTACTTC | TRBV29-1 | NA | TRBJ2-7 | TRBD2
CAIRREDLADTQYF | TGTGCCATCCGCCGGGAGGATTTGGCAGATACGCAGTATTTT | TRBV10-3 | NA | TRBJ2-3 | TRBD2
CASSSDRWYEQYF | TGTGCCAGCAGCTCAGACAGGTGGTACGAGCAGTACTTC | TRBV7-9 | once | TRBJ2-7 | NA
CASSDIAGGGTDTQYF | TGTGCCAGCAGTGATATAGCGGGAGGTGGGACAGATACGCAGTATTTT | TRBV6-1 | once | TRBJ2-3 | TRBD2
CSVRLARDEQYF | TGCAGCGTTCGACTAGCTCGAGACGAGCAGTACTTC | TRBV29-1 | NA | TRBJ2-7 | TRBD2
CASSLDSSGNTIYF | TGTGCCAGCAGCTTAGATTCCTCTGGAAACACCATATATTTT | TRBV7-8 | NA | TRBJ1-3 | NA
CASSSLSSPLHF | TGTGCCAGCAGCAGTCTTAGTTCACCCCTCCACTTT | TRBV4-2 | NA | TRBJ1-6 | NA
CASSQPGSVPDTQYF | TGTGCCAGCAGCCAACCGGGCTCGGTCCCAGATACGCAGTATTTT | TRBV4-2 | NA | TRBJ2-3 | NA
CASSLVGGGEKLFF | TGTGCCAGCAGTTTGGTCGGGGGAGGCGAAAAACTGTTTTTT | TRBV28 | NA | TRBJ1-4 | NA
CARETDPRNTEAFF | TGTGCCAGGGAAACCGACCCCAGGAACACTGAAGCTTTCTTT | TRBV2 | NA | TRBJ1-1 | NA
CASSPGLAGLVQYF | TGTGCCAGCAGCCCCGGACTAGCGGGCCTTGTGCAGTATTTT | TRBV9 | NA | TRBJ2-3 | TRBD2
CASSLTREGQRGYEQYF | TGTGCCAGCAGCTTAACGCGGGAGGGCCAGCGTGGCTACGAGCAGTACTTC | TRBV7-9 | NA | TRBJ2-7 | TRBD2
CASSPSDLNTEAFF | TGTGCCAGCTCACCATCGGACCTGAACACTGAAGCTTTCTTT | TRBV18 | once | TRBJ1-1 | NA
CASSSTGQGSTDTQYF | TGTGCCAGCAGTTCAACGGGACAGGGAAGCACAGATACGCAGTATTTT | TRBV6-6 | NA | TRBJ2-3 | TRBD1
CASSLPGTALHF | TGTGCCAGCAGCTTACCGGGGACGGCTCTCCACTTT | TRBV7-8 | NA | TRBJ1-6 | NA
CASSLGLVGEKLFF | TGCGCCAGCAGCTTAGGACTAGTTGGAGAAAAACTGTTTTTT | TRBV5-1 | NA | TRBJ1-4 | NA
CASSSRTGSNNEQFF | TGTGCCAGCAGCTCCCGGACAGGGTCTAACAATGAGCAGTTCTTC | TRBV7-6 | NA | TRBJ2-1 | TRBD1
CASSSTGGGSTEAFF | TGTGCCAGCAGTTCCACAGGGGGCGGAAGTACTGAAGCTTTCTTT | TRBV28 | NA | TRBJ1-1 | TRBD1
CASSSPGQGGNTIYF | TGTGCCAGCAGTTCGCCGGGACAGGGAGGAAACACCATATATTTT | TRBV28 | NA | TRBJ1-3 | TRBD1
CASSSGQGAYTQYF | TGTGCCAGCAGTTCGGGACAGGGGGCATATACGCAGTATTTT | TRBV28 | once | TRBJ2-3 | TRBD1
CASSPPGGNYGYTF | TGTGCCAGCTCACCTCCAGGGGGTAACTATGGCTACACCTTC | TRBV18 | few | TRBJ1-2 | TRBD1
CASSEGTATGELFF | TGTGCCAGCAGTGAGGGGACAGCCACCGGGGAGCTGTTTTTT | TRBV6-1 | NA | TRBJ2-2 | TRBD1
CASSFGGDRAQRGYTF | TGTGCCAGCAGCTTTGGGGGGGACAGGGCCCAACGTGGCTACACCTTC | TRBV7-2 | NA | TRBJ1-2 | TRBD1
CASSYGVMRQETQYF | TGTGCCAGCAGCTACGGGGTGATGAGACAAGAGACCCAGTACTTC | TRBV7-9 | NA | TRBJ2-5 | NA
CASSLVLGQGTSGANVLTF | TGTGCCAGCAGCTTAGTTTTGGGACAGGGGACTTCTGGGGCCAACGTCCTGACTTTC | TRBV11-2 | NA | TRBJ2-6 | TRBD1